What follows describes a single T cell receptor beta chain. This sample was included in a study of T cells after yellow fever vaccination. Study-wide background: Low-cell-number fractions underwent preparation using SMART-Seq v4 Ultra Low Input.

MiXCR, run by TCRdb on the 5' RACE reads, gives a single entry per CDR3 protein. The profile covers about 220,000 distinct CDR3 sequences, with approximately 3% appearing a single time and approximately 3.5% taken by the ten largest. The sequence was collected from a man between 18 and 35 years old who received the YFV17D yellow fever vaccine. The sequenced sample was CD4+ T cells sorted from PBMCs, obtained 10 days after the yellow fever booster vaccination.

This CDR3 reads CSARDQRQGNTEAFF. The CDR3 bases are TGCAGTGCTAGAGACCAAAGACAGGGGAACACTGAAGCTTTCTTT. This chain uses TRBV20-1 with TRBJ1-1; 7 bases match TRBD1. The germline V gene encodes CDR1 DFQATT and CDR2 SNEGSKA (reference sequence). The CDR3 has 15 amino acids. V dropped 0 bases and J dropped 1; count of bases not matched to a gene: 5.